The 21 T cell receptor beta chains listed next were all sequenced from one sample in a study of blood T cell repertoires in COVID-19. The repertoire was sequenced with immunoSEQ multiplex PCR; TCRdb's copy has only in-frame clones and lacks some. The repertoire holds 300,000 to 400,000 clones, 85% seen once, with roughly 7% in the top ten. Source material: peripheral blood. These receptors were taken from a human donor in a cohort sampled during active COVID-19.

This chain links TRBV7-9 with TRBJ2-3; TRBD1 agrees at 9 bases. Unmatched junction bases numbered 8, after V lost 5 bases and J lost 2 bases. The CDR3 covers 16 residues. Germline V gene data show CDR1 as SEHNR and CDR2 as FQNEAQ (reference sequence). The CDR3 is CASSEYRTGDTDTQYF. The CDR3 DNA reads TGTGCCAGCAGCGAATACCGGACAGGGGACACAGATACGCAGTATTTT. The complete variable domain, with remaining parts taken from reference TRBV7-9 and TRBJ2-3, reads DTGVSQNPRHKITKRGQNVTFRCDPISEHNRLYWYRQTLGQGPEFLTYFQNEAQLEKSRLLSDRFSAERPKGSFSTLEIQRTEQGDSAMYLCASSEYRTGDTDTQYFGPGTRLTVL.

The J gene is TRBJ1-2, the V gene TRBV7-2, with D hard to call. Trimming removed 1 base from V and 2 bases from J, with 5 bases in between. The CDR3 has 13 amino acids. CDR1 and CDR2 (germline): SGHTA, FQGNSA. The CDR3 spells CASSLGRNYGYTF. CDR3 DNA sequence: TGTGCCAGCAGCTTAGGCAGAAACTATGGCTACACCTTC.

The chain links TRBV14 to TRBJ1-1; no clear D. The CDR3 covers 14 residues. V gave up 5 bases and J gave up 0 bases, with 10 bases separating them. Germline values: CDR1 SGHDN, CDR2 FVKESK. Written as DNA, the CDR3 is TGTGCCAGCAGCAGATTACAGATGAACACTGAAGCTTTCTTT. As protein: CASSRLQMNTEAFF.

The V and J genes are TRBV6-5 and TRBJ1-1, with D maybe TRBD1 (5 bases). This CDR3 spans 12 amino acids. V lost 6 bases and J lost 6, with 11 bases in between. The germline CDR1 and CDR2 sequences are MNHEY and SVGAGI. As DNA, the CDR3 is TGTGCCAGCAGAGGTGGGGCGCCTGAAGCTTTCTTT. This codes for CASRGGAPEAFF.

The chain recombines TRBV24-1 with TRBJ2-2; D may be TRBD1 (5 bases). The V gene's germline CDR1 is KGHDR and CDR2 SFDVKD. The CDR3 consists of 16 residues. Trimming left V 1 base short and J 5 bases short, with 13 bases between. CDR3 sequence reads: CATSDFRQGKTGELFF. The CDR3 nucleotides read TGTGCCACCAGTGATTTTAGGCAGGGAAAGACCGGGGAGCTGTTTTTT.

The CDR3 region is CASSRGRGQGSGNTIYF. Written as DNA, the CDR3 is TGTGCCAGCAGCCGCGGCCGAGGACAGGGGTCTGGAAACACCATATATTTT. V usage is TRBV7-8 and J usage is TRBJ1-3, with TRBD1 matching 9 bases. From germline, CDR1 is SGHVS and CDR2 FQNEAQ. The CDR3 spans 17 residues. Losses at the gene ends were 5 bases for V and 1 base for J; bases not matched to a gene: 9.

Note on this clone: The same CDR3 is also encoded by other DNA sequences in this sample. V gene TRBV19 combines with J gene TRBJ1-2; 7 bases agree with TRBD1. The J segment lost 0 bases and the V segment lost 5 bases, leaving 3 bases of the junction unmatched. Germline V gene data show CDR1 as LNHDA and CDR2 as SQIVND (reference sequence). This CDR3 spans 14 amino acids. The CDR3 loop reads CASSPGTANYGYTF. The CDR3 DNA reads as TGTGCCAGTAGTCCCGGGACAGCTAACTATGGCTACACCTTC.

Here the CDR3 reads CASSYPSTSGNTIYF. CDR3 nucleotide sequence: TGTGCCAGCAGCTACCCAAGTACATCAGGAAACACCATATATTTT. This chain joins TRBV3-1 (or the pseudogene TRBV3-2) and TRBJ1-3, with D unclear. V gave up 5 bases and J gave up 4 bases, with 15 bases separating them. Germline CDR1 and CDR2: LGHDT and YNNKEL (reference sequence). The CDR3 spans 15 residues.

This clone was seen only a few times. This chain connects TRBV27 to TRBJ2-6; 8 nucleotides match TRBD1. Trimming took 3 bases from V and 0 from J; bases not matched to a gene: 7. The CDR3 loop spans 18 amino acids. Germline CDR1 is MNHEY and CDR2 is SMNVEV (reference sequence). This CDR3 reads CASSFRGRSPSGANVLTF. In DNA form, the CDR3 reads TGTGCCAGCAGTTTCAGGGGGCGAAGTCCCTCTGGGGCCAACGTCCTGACTTTC.

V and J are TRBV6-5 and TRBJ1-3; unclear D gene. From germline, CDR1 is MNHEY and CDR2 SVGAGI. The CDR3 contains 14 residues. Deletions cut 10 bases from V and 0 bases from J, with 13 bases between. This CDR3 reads CATQLQDSGNTIYF. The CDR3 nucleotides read TGTGCCACCCAGTTGCAAGACTCTGGAAACACCATATATTTT.

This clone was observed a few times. The CDR3 bases are TGTGCCAGCTCCCGTCTCCCCTTTAGCAATCAGCCCCAGCATTTT. Translating it yields CASSRLPFSNQPQHF. This chain connects TRBV2 to TRBJ1-5; D call uncertain. From germline, CDR1 is SNHLY and CDR2 FYNNEI. Trimming pared 8 bases from V and 0 bases from J, leaving 14 bases between. CDR3 length equals 15 residues.

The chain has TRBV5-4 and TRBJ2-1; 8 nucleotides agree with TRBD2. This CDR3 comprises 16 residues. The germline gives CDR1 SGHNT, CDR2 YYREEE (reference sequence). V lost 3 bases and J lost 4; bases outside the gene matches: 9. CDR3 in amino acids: CASSSPRGGEYNEQFF. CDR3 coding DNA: TGTGCCAGCAGCTCTCCCCGGGGGGGGGAATACAATGAGCAGTTCTTC.

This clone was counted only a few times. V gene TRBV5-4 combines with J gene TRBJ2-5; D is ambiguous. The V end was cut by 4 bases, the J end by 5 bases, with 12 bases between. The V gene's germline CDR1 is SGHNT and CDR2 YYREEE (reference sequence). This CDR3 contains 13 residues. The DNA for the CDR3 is TGTGCCAGCAGCGCAGTAAAGGAGGAGACCCAGTACTTC. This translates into CASSAVKEETQYF.

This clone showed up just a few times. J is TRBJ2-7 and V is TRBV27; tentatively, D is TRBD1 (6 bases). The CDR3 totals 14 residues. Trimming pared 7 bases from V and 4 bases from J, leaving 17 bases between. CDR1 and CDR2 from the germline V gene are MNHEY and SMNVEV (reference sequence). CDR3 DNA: TGTGCCAGCAACCGTTTGGACAGACCTTACGAGCAGTACTTC. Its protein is CASNRLDRPYEQYF.

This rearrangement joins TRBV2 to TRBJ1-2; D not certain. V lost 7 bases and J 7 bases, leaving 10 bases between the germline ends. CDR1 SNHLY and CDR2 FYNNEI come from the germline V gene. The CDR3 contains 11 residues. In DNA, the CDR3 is TGTGCCAGCAAAACGGAGGGTGGCTACACCTTC. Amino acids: CASKTEGGYTF.

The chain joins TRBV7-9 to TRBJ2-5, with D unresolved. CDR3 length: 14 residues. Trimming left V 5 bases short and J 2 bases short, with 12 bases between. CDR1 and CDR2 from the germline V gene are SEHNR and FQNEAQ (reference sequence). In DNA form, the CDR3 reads TGTGCCAGCAGCCGCGAACTCCCACAAGAGACCCAGTACTTC. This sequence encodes CASSRELPQETQYF.

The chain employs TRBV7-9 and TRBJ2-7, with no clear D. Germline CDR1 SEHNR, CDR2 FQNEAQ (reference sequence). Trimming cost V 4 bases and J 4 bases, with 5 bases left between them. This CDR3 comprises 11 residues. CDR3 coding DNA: TGTGCCAGCAGCTCCGCGTACGAGCAGTACTTC. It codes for CASSSAYEQYF.

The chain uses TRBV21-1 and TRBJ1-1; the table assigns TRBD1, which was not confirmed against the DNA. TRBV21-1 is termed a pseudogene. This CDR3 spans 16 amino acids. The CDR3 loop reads CASSKASGQGVTEAFF. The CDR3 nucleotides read TGTGCCAGCAGCAAAGCTTCGGGACAGGGTGTAACTGAAGCTTTCTTT.

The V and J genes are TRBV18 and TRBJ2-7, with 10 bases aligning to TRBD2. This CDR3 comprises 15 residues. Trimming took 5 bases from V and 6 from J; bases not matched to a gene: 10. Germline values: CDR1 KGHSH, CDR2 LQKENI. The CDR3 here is CASSSLAGGPSEQYF. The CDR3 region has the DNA TGTGCCAGCTCATCGTTAGCGGGGGGCCCCTCCGAGCAGTACTTC.

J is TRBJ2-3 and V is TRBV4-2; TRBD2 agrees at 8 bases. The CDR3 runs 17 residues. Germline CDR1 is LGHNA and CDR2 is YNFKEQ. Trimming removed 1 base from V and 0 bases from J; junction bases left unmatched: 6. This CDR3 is CASSQVGGGRSTDTQYF. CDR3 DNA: TGTGCCAGCAGCCAAGTCGGCGGGGGGCGAAGCACAGATACGCAGTATTTT.

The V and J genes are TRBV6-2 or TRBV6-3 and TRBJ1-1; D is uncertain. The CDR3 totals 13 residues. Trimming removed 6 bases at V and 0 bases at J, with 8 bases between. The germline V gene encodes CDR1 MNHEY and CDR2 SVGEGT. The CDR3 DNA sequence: TGTGCCAGCAGCTATAATTTGAACACTGAAGCTTTCTTT. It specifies CASSYNLNTEAFF.